These 21 T cell receptor beta chains were all obtained from the same sample, sequenced in a study of blood T cells in healthy people across ages. Primed by a sample-barcoded 5' primer and a J-beta primer mix, a second PCR proceeded for about 6 to 12 cycles. TCRdb independently ran MiXCR on the 5' RACE reads; one entry per CDR3 protein. Of 870,000 or so distinct CDR3 sequences detected, 29% appear once; the ten largest clones hold around a sixth. Sequenced input: blood. Every receptor here comes from an elderly woman in good health.

Concerning this clonotype itself: Compared with germline, one end of the junction differs, possibly owing to a read error. The rearrangement uses TRBV2 and TRBJ2-4; D is possibly TRBD2 (6 bases). This CDR3 has 12 amino acids. Germline CDR1 and CDR2: SNHLY and FYNNEI. The CDR3 reads CACRGEVDIQYF. The CDR3 DNA is TGTGCCTGCAGAGGGGAGGTGGACATTCAGTACTTT. The whole variable domain, remainder taken from reference TRBV2 and TRBJ2-4, is EPEVTQTPSHQVTQMGQEVILRCVPISNHLYFYWYRQILGQKVEFLVSFYNNEISEKSEIFDDQFSVERPDGSNFTLKIRSTKLEDSAMYFCACRGEVDIQYFGAGTRLSVL.

In its sample, this clonotype was seen many times. The chain has TRBV20-1 and TRBJ2-7; D gene unclear. V was trimmed by 1 base and J by 4 bases, leaving 5 bases between them. The CDR3 contains 11 residues. Germline CDR1 reads DFQATT; CDR2 reads SNEGSKA (reference sequence). CDR3 sequence: CSARVEYEQYF. The CDR3 DNA reads as TGCAGTGCTAGAGTAGAATACGAGCAGTACTTC.

This clonotype showed up many times. This chain uses TRBV5-1 with TRBJ1-2; a possible D gene is TRBD1 (6 bases). The V end lost 4 bases, the J end lost 4 bases, and 14 bases lay between the germline ends. Per the germline V gene, CDR1 is SGHRS and CDR2 is YFSETQ. The CDR3 length is 14 residues. The CDR3 spells CASSTGQLSYGYTF. CDR3 DNA sequence: TGCGCCAGCAGCACAGGACAGCTCTCCTATGGCTACACCTTC.

This clonotype was recorded at least ten times. Germline and junction disagree at one end, which may indicate a read error. V gene TRBV7-7 combines with J gene TRBJ2-5; TRBD1 matches 7 bases. CDR1 and CDR2 (germline): SSHAT, FNYEAQ (reference sequence). This CDR3 has 13 amino acids. The DNA for the CDR3 is TGTGCTAGCAGCTCGGACAGGCAAGAGACCCAGTACTTC. Translated: CASSSDRQETQYF.

This clonotype was detected many times. The V call is TRBV7-2, the J call TRBJ1-4; TRBD1 is a possible D gene (5 bases). The germline CDR1 and CDR2 sequences are SGHTA and FQGNSA. The CDR3 is 14 residues long. V lost 0 bases to trimming and J lost 5 bases, with 7 bases between them. The CDR3 spells CASSLAGANEKLFF. The CDR3 DNA is TGTGCCAGCAGCTTAGCAGGGGCGAATGAAAAACTGTTTTTT.

This clonotype occurred a few times. This sequence may be a read error, since a much larger clone differs from it by one base. This CDR3 reads CATRGSGGLSSYNEQYF. Written as DNA, the CDR3 is TGTGCTACGCGGGGTAGCGGGGGCCTTAGCTCCTACAATGAGCAGTACTTC. The V gene is TRBV6-2 or TRBV6-3, the J gene TRBJ2-1; 9 nucleotides agree with TRBD2. The J call is uncertain, as TRBJ2-7 better fits the DNA end. This CDR3 is 17 amino acids long. Germline values: CDR1 MNHEY, CDR2 SVGEGT.

There are a few counts of this clonotype. V is TRBV20-1 and J is TRBJ2-3, with 7 nucleotides matching TRBD1. The germline V gene has CDR1 DFQATT and CDR2 SNEGSKA (reference sequence). This CDR3 region has 16 residues. V gave up 3 bases and J gave up 2 bases; unmatched junction bases: 11. DNA of the CDR3: TGCAGTGCTAGCGGGGACCCGGACAGGACCACAGATACGCAGTATTTT. This sequence encodes CSASGDPDRTTDTQYF.

Comment on this clonotype: A much larger clone differs by one base, so this may be a read error. The chain employs TRBV7-9 and TRBJ2-5; TRBD2 matches at 13 bases. After removal of 3 bases from V and 11 bases from J, the junction contained 21 bases not matched to a gene. Germline CDR1 is SEHNR and CDR2 is FQNEAQ (reference sequence). This CDR3 contains 19 residues. The CDR3 coding sequence is TGTGCCAGCAGCTTGTACTCCGGGACTAGCGGGGTCTCCTACAATGAGCAGTACTTC. Its protein product is CASSLYSGTSGVSYNEQYF.

This clonotype was observed a few times. The chain has TRBV20-1 and TRBJ1-2, with 8 bases aligning to TRBD1. V shed 2 bases, J shed 2 bases, and the junction held 10 bases outside the gene matches. The CDR3 runs to 16 residues. From germline, CDR1 is DFQATT and CDR2 SNEGSKA (reference sequence). The CDR3 bases are TGCAGTGCTAGAAGGGACAGGCCAACAAACAACTATGGCTACACCTTC. Protein product: CSARRDRPTNNYGYTF.

This clonotype was detected only a few times. One base away lies a much larger clone, so this may be a sequencing read error. V gene TRBV7-2 combines with J gene TRBJ2-5, with D maybe TRBD2 (6 bases). The CDR3 contains 13 residues. The germline V gene encodes CDR1 SGHTA and CDR2 FQGNSA. V was clipped by 4 bases and J by 11 bases, with 17 bases between them. The CDR3 here is CASSSIGGNEQYF. The CDR3 DNA sequence: TGTGCCAGCAGCTCCATCGGAGGGAATGAGCAGTACTTC.

The chain couples TRBV20-1 to TRBJ2-1, with a weak D call TRBD2 (6 bases). The CDR3 has 15 amino acids. The ends were cut back, 5 bases at V and 4 bases at J, with 18 bases in the middle. Germline-derived CDR1 and CDR2 are DFQATT and SNEGSKA (reference sequence). The CDR3 reads CSARGGAGIYNEQFF. DNA for the CDR3: TGCAGTGCTCGAGGCGGGGCGGGGATATACAATGAGCAGTTCTTC.

This clonotype was seen at least ten times. The rearrangement links TRBV20-1 to TRBJ2-3; 9 nucleotides agree with TRBD2. CDR1 is DFQATT, CDR2 SNEGSKA, per germline (reference sequence). With V trimmed by 3 bases and J by 1 base, 5 bases remained unmatched. This CDR3 spans 15 amino acids. The CDR3: CSASPRGGRTDTQYF. The CDR3 coding sequence is TGCAGTGCTAGCCCGCGGGGGGGCCGCACAGATACGCAGTATTTT.

This clonotype was observed at least ten times. This sequence joins TRBV20-1 and TRBJ2-5; 12 positions agree with TRBD2. J lost 3 bases, V lost 1 base, and 6 bases had no gene match. This CDR3 has 16 residues. Germline V gives CDR1 DFQATT, CDR2 SNEGSKA (reference sequence). CDR3 sequence: CSARVWTSGTKETQYF. CDR3 DNA sequence: TGCAGTGCTAGAGTTTGGACTAGCGGGACGAAAGAGACCCAGTACTTC.

The chain recombines TRBV27 with TRBJ2-3; D gene uncertain. V shed 2 bases and J shed 4 bases, with 7 bases lying between them. Per germline, CDR1 MNHEY and CDR2 SMNVEV (reference sequence). This CDR3 is 13 amino acids long. CDR3 sequence (DNA): TGTGCCAGCAGTTTAATGTTCGCAGATACGCAGTATTTT. Amino acid sequence: CASSLMFADTQYF.

There are a few counts of this clonotype. The chain joins TRBV7-2 to TRBJ1-6; 7 positions agree with TRBD1. V was clipped by 4 bases and J by 8 bases; unmatched bases: 14. The CDR3 runs 17 residues. CDR1 is SGHTA and CDR2 is FQGNSA in the germline V gene. This CDR3 is CASSSRGRQGNHSPLHF. In DNA form, the CDR3 reads TGTGCCAGCAGCTCCCGGGGCCGACAGGGCAACCATTCACCCCTCCACTTT.

There are a few counts of this clonotype. The chain couples TRBV30 to TRBJ1-5; 10 bases match TRBD1. The CDR3 sequence is 16 residues long. Trimming cost V 0 bases and J 5 bases; bases outside gene matches: 7. Looked up from germline, CDR1 is GTSNPN and CDR2 is SVGIG (reference sequence). CDR3 in amino acids: CAWSVYGTGVYQPQHF. DNA for the CDR3: TGTGCCTGGAGTGTATACGGGACAGGGGTTTATCAGCCCCAGCATTTT.

This clonotype was detected only once. V is TRBV27 and J is TRBJ1-6; 8 nucleotides align to TRBD1. CDR3 size: 14 residues. V was clipped by 11 bases and J by 7 bases; unmatched bases: 10. Germline lookup yields CDR1 MNHEY and CDR2 SMNVEV (reference sequence). For the CDR3, the DNA is TGTGCCGGCATCGACCGACAGGGGAATTCACCCCTCCACTTT. Encoded protein: CAGIDRQGNSPLHF.

The chain uses TRBV20-1 and TRBJ2-1, with 13 bases that match TRBD2. Trimming took 6 bases from V and 4 from J; bases not matched to a gene: 0. The CDR3 spans 13 residues. Per the germline V gene, CDR1 is DFQATT and CDR2 is SNEGSKA (reference sequence). CDR3 in DNA: TGCAGTGCACTAGCGGGAGGGTACAATGAGCAGTTCTTC. Its translation is CSALAGGYNEQFF.

Comments on this clonotype: With a much larger clone just one base away, this may be a read error. V usage is TRBV28 and J usage is TRBJ2-7; 8 positions agree with TRBD2. The CDR3 length is 15 residues. Germline assignment: CDR1 MDHEN and CDR2 SYDVKM. With V trimmed by 5 bases and J by 6 bases, 12 bases remained unmatched. The CDR3, as DNA: TGTGCCAGCAGTGTTAGCGGGGTCGGGCAATCCGAGCAGTACTTC. Its translation: CASSVSGVGQSEQYF.

The rearrangement links TRBV7-2 to TRBJ2-7; TRBD1 agrees at 7 bases. The length of the CDR3 is 16 residues. Germline V gene data show CDR1 as SGHTA and CDR2 as FQGNSA. Trimming cost V 4 bases and J 7 bases; bases outside gene matches: 16. DNA of the CDR3: TGTGCCAGCAGCTCGGGACCCGGACAGGACCGCGGTGAGCAGTACTTC. This translates into CASSSGPGQDRGEQYF.

This chain joins TRBV25-1 and TRBJ2-6; 7 bases fit TRBD1. From germline, CDR1 is MGHDK and CDR2 SYGVNS. The CDR3 consists of 17 residues. Unmatched junction bases numbered 7, after V lost 5 bases and J lost 0 bases. In nucleotides, the CDR3 is TGTGCCAGCAGTAACAGGGGACATATCTCTGGGGCCAACGTCCTGACTTTC. Protein product: CASSNRGHISGANVLTF. The full variable domain, in which reference TRBV25-1 and TRBJ2-6 provide the parts outside the CDR3, is EADIYQTPRYLVIGTGKKITLECSQTMGHDKMYWYQQDPGMELHLIHYSYGVNSTEKGDLSSESTVSRIRTEHFPLTLESARPSHTSQYLCASSNRGHISGANVLTFGAGSRLTVL.